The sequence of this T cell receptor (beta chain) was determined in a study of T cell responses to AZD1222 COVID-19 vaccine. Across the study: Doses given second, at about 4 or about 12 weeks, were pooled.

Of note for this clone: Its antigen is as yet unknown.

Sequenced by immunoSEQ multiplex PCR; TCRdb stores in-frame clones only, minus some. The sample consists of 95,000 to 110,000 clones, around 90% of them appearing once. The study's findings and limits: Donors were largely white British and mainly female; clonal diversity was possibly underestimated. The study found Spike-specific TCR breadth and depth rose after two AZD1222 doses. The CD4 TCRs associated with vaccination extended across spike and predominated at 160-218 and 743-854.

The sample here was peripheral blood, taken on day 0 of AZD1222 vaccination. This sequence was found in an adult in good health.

CDR3 in DNA: TGTGCCTGGAGTAATGGTAGGGACTGGAACGAGCAGTACTTC. Protein product: CAWSNGRDWNEQYF. This chain uses TRBV30 with TRBJ2-7; the D gene is possibly TRBD2 (6 bases). V dropped 2 bases and J dropped 5 bases, with 16 bases sitting between them. Germline CDR1 reads GTSNPN; CDR2 reads SVGIG (reference sequence). CDR3 length: 14 residues.